The rows below give T cell receptor beta chains drawn from one sample of a study of OX40 agonist ivuxolimab in advanced cancers. Clones were read by immunoSEQ multiplex PCR, and TCRdb kept only the in-frame ones, dropping some. The sample gives about 50,000 clones, nearly 80% of which show up once; roughly 3.9% is in the top ten. Sequenced here: CD4+ or CD8+ T cells sorted from blood, sampled in a trial of the OX40 agonist ivuxolimab. The receptors stem from an adult with an advanced solid tumor such as melanoma, head and neck, liver or kidney cancer. Each CDR3 is given with its conserved first and last residue. A D gene is named only where the DNA matches it firmly. Clone size appears in some rows only: once, few, many, or a class for an expanded clone.

d_call: TRBD2
clone_size: NA
v_call: TRBV7-3
j_call: TRBJ2-3
cdr3_aa: CASSLGAGGSGGTDTQYF
cdr3_nt: TGTGCCAGCAGCCTGGGGGCGGGAGGGTCCGGTGGCACAGATACGCAGTATTTT

d_call: NA
clone_size: NA
v_call: TRBV28
j_call: TRBJ2-3
cdr3_aa: CASIPWGTDTQYF
cdr3_nt: TGTGCCAGCATCCCTTGGGGCACAGATACGCAGTATTTT

d_call: NA
clone_size: NA
v_call: TRBV7-3
j_call: TRBJ1-1
cdr3_aa: CASSPGGSGFVNTEAFF
cdr3_nt: TGTGCCAGCAGCCCGGGTGGGTCAGGGTTTGTGAACACTGAAGCTTTCTTT

d_call: NA
clone_size: NA
v_call: TRBV9
j_call: TRBJ1-5
cdr3_aa: CASSVGVGNQPQHF
cdr3_nt: TGTGCCAGCAGCGTTGGGGTGGGCAATCAGCCCCAGCATTTT

d_call: NA
clone_size: once
v_call: TRBV15
j_call: TRBJ1-3
cdr3_aa: CATSRAGSGNTIYF
cdr3_nt: TGTGCCACCAGCAGAGCTGGCTCTGGAAACACCATATATTTT

d_call: NA
clone_size: NA
v_call: TRBV5-4
j_call: TRBJ1-1
cdr3_aa: CASSPPRANTEAFF
cdr3_nt: TGTGCCAGCAGCCCCCCCCGAGCGAACACTGAAGCTTTCTTT

d_call: NA
clone_size: NA
v_call: TRBV28
j_call: TRBJ2-3
cdr3_aa: CASSLGDEGADTQYF
cdr3_nt: TGTGCCAGCAGTCTCGGGGACGAGGGTGCAGATACGCAGTATTTT

d_call: NA
clone_size: few
v_call: TRBV27
j_call: TRBJ1-1
cdr3_aa: CASSQGLNTEAFF
cdr3_nt: TGTGCCAGCAGTCAGGGCCTCAACACTGAAGCTTTCTTT

d_call: NA
clone_size: NA
v_call: TRBV5-1
j_call: TRBJ2-5
cdr3_aa: CASSIIGAGQETQYF
cdr3_nt: TGCGCCAGCAGCATCATTGGCGCGGGCCAAGAGACCCAGTACTTC

d_call: NA
clone_size: NA
v_call: TRBV7-2
j_call: TRBJ1-2
cdr3_aa: CASSARGRSTNYGYTF
cdr3_nt: TGTGCCAGCAGCGCAAGAGGACGGTCTACTAACTATGGCTACACCTTC

d_call: NA
clone_size: few
v_call: TRBV12-5
j_call: TRBJ2-5
cdr3_aa: CASGRGGNGQETQYF
cdr3_nt: TGTGCTAGTGGTAGAGGAGGGAACGGCCAAGAGACCCAGTACTTC

d_call: TRBD1
clone_size: NA
v_call: TRBV6-6
j_call: TRBJ1-5
cdr3_aa: CASRTGSARNQPQHF
cdr3_nt: TGTGCCAGCAGGACAGGGAGCGCTCGCAATCAGCCCCAGCATTTT

d_call: TRBD1
clone_size: NA
v_call: TRBV5-8
j_call: TRBJ2-5
cdr3_aa: CASSLMDREGTQYF
cdr3_nt: TGTGCCAGCAGCTTGATGGACAGGGAAGGGACCCAGTACTTC

d_call: NA
clone_size: NA
v_call: TRBV19
j_call: TRBJ1-5
cdr3_aa: CASSQIRDYHQPQHF
cdr3_nt: TGTGCCAGTAGTCAGATCCGGGATTATCATCAGCCCCAGCATTTT

d_call: TRBD2
clone_size: NA
v_call: TRBV4-1
j_call: TRBJ2-5
cdr3_aa: CASSRLLAGGETQYF
cdr3_nt: TGCGCCAGCAGCCGTCTCCTAGCGGGAGGAGAGACCCAGTACTTC

d_call: NA
clone_size: NA
v_call: TRBV7-6
j_call: TRBJ2-1
cdr3_aa: CASSLGGQSYNEQFF
cdr3_nt: TGTGCCAGCAGCTTGGGCGGGCAGTCCTACAATGAGCAGTTCTTC

d_call: NA
clone_size: NA
v_call: TRBV6-1
j_call: TRBJ1-2
cdr3_aa: CASSALRGLNYGYTF
cdr3_nt: TGTGCCAGCAGTGCACTCAGGGGACTTAACTATGGCTACACCTTC

d_call: NA
clone_size: NA
v_call: TRBV28
j_call: TRBJ1-5
cdr3_aa: CASSTQGSNQPQHF
cdr3_nt: TGTGCCAGCAGCACCCAGGGTAGCAATCAGCCCCAGCATTTT

d_call: TRBD2
clone_size: once
v_call: TRBV19
j_call: TRBJ2-2
cdr3_aa: CASRGLAGAGELFF
cdr3_nt: TGTGCCAGTAGGGGACTAGCGGGAGCCGGGGAGCTGTTTTTT

d_call: NA
clone_size: NA
v_call: TRBV29-1
j_call: TRBJ1-2
cdr3_aa: CSVDRSNYGYTF
cdr3_nt: TGCAGCGTTGACAGGTCTAACTATGGCTACACCTTC

d_call: TRBD2
clone_size: once
v_call: TRBV7-8
j_call: TRBJ2-3
cdr3_aa: CASSPGRVGGDTQYF
cdr3_nt: TGTGCCAGCAGCCCCGGGAGGGTAGGGGGAGATACGCAGTATTTT

d_call: NA
clone_size: NA
v_call: TRBV25-1
j_call: TRBJ2-2
cdr3_aa: CASSLDTNTGELFF
cdr3_nt: TGTGCCAGCAGTTTAGACACCAACACCGGGGAGCTGTTTTTT

d_call: NA
clone_size: NA
v_call: TRBV5-1
j_call: TRBJ2-5
cdr3_aa: CASSVGLRGETQYF
cdr3_nt: TGCGCCAGCAGCGTAGGGTTGAGGGGGGAGACCCAGTACTTC

d_call: NA
clone_size: NA
v_call: TRBV6-1
j_call: TRBJ2-7
cdr3_aa: CASRQSRGHEQYF
cdr3_nt: TGTGCCAGCAGACAAAGCAGGGGCCACGAGCAGTACTTC

d_call: NA
clone_size: NA
v_call: TRBV27
j_call: TRBJ2-7
cdr3_aa: CASSYAGQNYEQYF
cdr3_nt: TGTGCCAGCAGTTATGCCGGTCAAAACTACGAGCAGTACTTC

d_call: NA
clone_size: NA
v_call: TRBV29-1
j_call: TRBJ1-1
cdr3_aa: CSVEASGTEAFF
cdr3_nt: TGCAGCGTTGAAGCCTCCGGCACTGAAGCTTTCTTT

d_call: NA
clone_size: NA
v_call: TRBV27
j_call: TRBJ2-7
cdr3_aa: CASSSSRVGEQYF
cdr3_nt: TGTGCCAGCAGTTCCTCCCGGGTGGGGGAGCAGTACTTC

d_call: NA
clone_size: NA
v_call: TRBV14
j_call: TRBJ1-5
cdr3_aa: CASSQQANQPQHF
cdr3_nt: TGTGCCAGCAGCCAACAGGCAAATCAGCCCCAGCATTTT

d_call: TRBD2
clone_size: NA
v_call: TRBV28
j_call: TRBJ2-3
cdr3_aa: CASSGGLATDTQYF
cdr3_nt: TGTGCCAGCAGTGGCGGACTAGCCACAGATACGCAGTATTTT

d_call: NA
clone_size: NA
v_call: TRBV6-5
j_call: TRBJ1-6
cdr3_aa: CASSSRDNSPLHF
cdr3_nt: TGTGCCAGCAGTAGCCGGGACAATTCACCCCTCCACTTT

d_call: NA
clone_size: NA
v_call: TRBV19
j_call: TRBJ2-2
cdr3_aa: CACGQGTNTGELFF
cdr3_nt: TGTGCTTGCGGTCAGGGAACGAACACCGGGGAGCTGTTTTTT

d_call: NA
clone_size: NA
v_call: TRBV7-2
j_call: TRBJ1-5
cdr3_aa: CASSLGVSSNQPQHF
cdr3_nt: TGTGCCAGCAGCTTAGGGGTTTCGAGCAATCAGCCCCAGCATTTT

d_call: TRBD1
clone_size: NA
v_call: TRBV18
j_call: TRBJ1-3
cdr3_aa: CASSPVGLQGISNTIYF
cdr3_nt: TGTGCCAGCTCACCAGTGGGCCTACAGGGGATAAGCAACACCATATATTTT

d_call: NA
clone_size: NA
v_call: TRBV10-3
j_call: TRBJ2-3
cdr3_aa: CAISASGGSQYF
cdr3_nt: TGTGCCATCAGTGCAAGTGGGGGATCTCAGTATTTT

d_call: NA
clone_size: NA
v_call: TRBV9
j_call: TRBJ2-6
cdr3_aa: CASSSSGANVLTF
cdr3_nt: TGTGCCAGCAGTAGCTCTGGGGCCAACGTCCTGACTTTC

d_call: TRBD2
clone_size: NA
v_call: TRBV7-2
j_call: TRBJ2-7
cdr3_aa: CASTSGGDEQYF
cdr3_nt: TGTGCCAGTACTAGCGGGGGCGACGAGCAGTACTTC

d_call: NA
clone_size: NA
v_call: TRBV5-5
j_call: TRBJ2-7
cdr3_aa: CASSMDINYEQYF
cdr3_nt: TGTGCCAGCAGCATGGACATTAACTACGAGCAGTACTTC

d_call: TRBD1
clone_size: NA
v_call: TRBV11-2
j_call: TRBJ1-2
cdr3_aa: CASSSPRTGQANYGYTF
cdr3_nt: TGTGCCAGCAGCTCCCCACGGACAGGGCAAGCTAACTATGGCTACACCTTC

d_call: NA
clone_size: NA
v_call: TRBV7-3
j_call: TRBJ2-6
cdr3_aa: CASSMGDVSSGANVLTF
cdr3_nt: TGTGCCAGCAGCATGGGGGACGTAAGCTCTGGGGCCAACGTCCTGACTTTC

d_call: NA
clone_size: NA
v_call: TRBV7-6
j_call: TRBJ1-1
cdr3_aa: CASSLEVGGPAFF
cdr3_nt: TGTGCCAGCAGCTTAGAGGTCGGAGGGCCGGCTTTCTTT

d_call: TRBD2
clone_size: NA
v_call: TRBV10-1
j_call: TRBJ2-7
cdr3_aa: CASSVGGSPYEQYF
cdr3_nt: TGCGCCAGCAGTGTGGGAGGGAGTCCCTACGAGCAGTACTTC

d_call: TRBD1
clone_size: NA
v_call: TRBV29-1
j_call: TRBJ1-2
cdr3_aa: CSVDSDTGGGIGIYGYTF
cdr3_nt: TGCAGCGTTGATTCGGACACAGGGGGCGGTATCGGAATCTATGGCTACACCTTC

d_call: NA
clone_size: NA
v_call: TRBV7-9
j_call: TRBJ1-2
cdr3_aa: CASSLVGDLSYGYTF
cdr3_nt: TGTGCCAGCAGCTTAGTAGGGGACCTTAGCTATGGCTACACCTTC

d_call: NA
clone_size: NA
v_call: TRBV18
j_call: TRBJ1-5
cdr3_aa: CASSSGGSGQPQHF
cdr3_nt: TGTGCCAGCTCATCAGGAGGGTCAGGGCAGCCCCAGCATTTT

d_call: NA
clone_size: NA
v_call: TRBV6-5
j_call: TRBJ1-1
cdr3_aa: CASSGLVQGEAFF
cdr3_nt: TGTGCCAGCAGCGGATTGGTTCAGGGCGAAGCTTTCTTT

d_call: TRBD1
clone_size: NA
v_call: TRBV5-5
j_call: TRBJ1-4
cdr3_aa: CASSLSGGWEKLFF
cdr3_nt: TGTGCCAGCAGCTTATCAGGGGGTTGGGAAAAACTGTTTTTT

d_call: TRBD1
clone_size: NA
v_call: TRBV5-1
j_call: TRBJ1-2
cdr3_aa: CASSNSTGGGYGYTF
cdr3_nt: TGCGCCAGCAGCAACTCGACAGGGGGTGGCTATGGCTACACCTTC

d_call: TRBD1
clone_size: NA
v_call: TRBV7-3
j_call: TRBJ2-7
cdr3_aa: CASSRAGTGVLTSYEQYF
cdr3_nt: TGTGCCAGCAGCCGGGCCGGGACAGGGGTCCTTACCTCCTACGAGCAGTACTTC

d_call: NA
clone_size: NA
v_call: TRBV5-5
j_call: TRBJ1-1
cdr3_aa: CASSLAGPRLTEAFF
cdr3_nt: TGTGCCAGCAGCTTGGCGGGACCGAGGTTAACTGAAGCTTTCTTT

d_call: TRBD1
clone_size: NA
v_call: TRBV9
j_call: TRBJ2-7
cdr3_aa: CASSASGQGGNEQYF
cdr3_nt: TGTGCCAGCAGCGCCTCGGGACAGGGTGGCAACGAGCAGTACTTC

d_call: NA
clone_size: NA
v_call: TRBV7-2
j_call: TRBJ1-1
cdr3_aa: CASSHRGSEAFF
cdr3_nt: TGTGCCAGCAGCCATAGGGGTTCAGAAGCTTTCTTT

d_call: NA
clone_size: NA
v_call: TRBV5-6
j_call: TRBJ2-5
cdr3_aa: CASSRMEGGQQETQYF
cdr3_nt: TGTGCCAGCAGCCGAATGGAGGGGGGACAACAAGAGACCCAGTACTTC

d_call: NA
clone_size: once
v_call: TRBV28
j_call: TRBJ1-6
cdr3_aa: CASSPTRANSPLHF
cdr3_nt: TGTGCCAGCAGTCCCACCAGGGCTAATTCACCCCTCCACTTT

d_call: TRBD1
clone_size: NA
v_call: TRBV5-1
j_call: TRBJ1-2
cdr3_aa: CASSLQGVYYGYTF
cdr3_nt: TGCGCCAGCAGCTTGCAGGGGGTCTACTATGGCTACACCTTC